This TCR beta chain was sequenced during a study of T cell repertoires in cytomegalovirus infection (dated by TCRdb to between 2017 and 2020). Regarding the complete study: The HLA type of each donor mattered for the analysis, because public TCR beta signatures pointed to carriage of CMV infection along with the matching HLA type.

Sequencing used an Illumina HiSeq 1500. TCRdb cleaned the public reads at Q25 with fastp, built clones with MiXCR and kept in-frame beta chains. Rows matching on CDR3 protein sequence are summarized as one entry with the most common DNA and genes. Within this sample are a few hundred thousand distinct CDR3 sequences, with over 15% of them counted one time only. The ten largest clones add up to around half of the sample. This clonotype was recorded many times. This clone's antigen is unknown. It has no much larger one-base neighbor in the sample; base qualities were not kept. Trimming takes 8 bases off V and 1 base off J; junction bases not matched to a gene: 15. From cysteine to phenylalanine, the CDR3 is 18 amino acids long. The retained sequence is limited to the CDR3, 54 bases, with the frame set at the first base. Overall study results and their limits: Cumulative frequency of public TCR beta family members discriminated carriers of CMV infection plus the relevant HLA type in this cohort and an independent 352-donor cohort. The ex vivo response was dominated by HLA-C-restricted CMV-specific TCR beta clonotypes, which also provided the single most frequent clonotype in two of eight donors.

Rearrangement joined TRBV12-3 or TRBV12-4 to TRBJ1-2, with 11 middle bases fitting TRBD1. The specimen was CD8+ T cells from PBMCs. The source of this sequence is a human donor in good health (CMV status not recorded). Some clones in this sample may be carry-over from other donors' samples. The DNA sequence is as follows: TGTGCCAGCGGCCCTTTACCGGGACAGGGGGACCTTAACTATGGCTACACCTTC. It translates to CASGPLPGQGDLNYGYTF.